Listed here is a single TCR beta chain. Its antigen is still unknown. These data come from a study of T cell responses to AZD1222 COVID-19 vaccine. The study's findings and limits: Mapped onto spike, vaccine-associated CD4 TCRs spanned it and were dominant at 160-218 and 743-854.

Deletions cut 3 bases from V and 0 bases from J, with 6 bases between. This CDR3 is 13 amino acids long. Some clones are missing from TCRdb's copy, which holds only in-frame ones; the method was immunoSEQ multiplex PCR. The data hold under 150,000 clones, with approximately 93% observed a single time. This rearrangement joins TRBV12-3 or TRBV12-4 to TRBJ2-7; D may be TRBD2 (5 bases). This TCR was sampled from an adult in good health. The sample was peripheral blood, taken on day 0 of AZD1222 vaccination. The DNA for the CDR3 is TGTGCCAGCAGTTTCGGGAACTCCTACGAGCAGTACTTC. Protein: CASSFGNSYEQYF.